Listed below are T cell receptor beta chains from one sample, sequenced in a study of T cells in Graves' hyperthyroidism and ophthalmopathy. TCRdb re-called the multiplex PCR reads through MiXCR, storing one row per CDR3 protein. The data show hundreds of thousands of distinct CDR3 sequences, roughly 15% seen once. Sequenced material: blood. These receptor sequences come from a man aged 18 to 30 with Graves' ophthalmopathy. Both conserved end residues are part of each CDR3. D genes are given only for firm matches. Clone size, where shown, is once, few, many, or a class for clones that have expanded.

J gene	V gene	D gene	clone size	CDR3 protein	CDR3 DNA
TRBJ1-4	TRBV7-9	TRBD1	-	CASSSGTGVDEKLFF	TGTGCCAGCAGCTCTGGGACAGGGGTTGATGAAAAACTGTTTTTT
TRBJ2-3	TRBV2	-	-	CASSEGGGHTDTQYF	TGTGCCAGCAGTGAAGGAGGGGGGCACACAGATACGCAGTATTTT
TRBJ2-1	TRBV7-2	TRBD2	many	CASSLDGTSSYNEQFF	TGTGCCAGCAGCTTAGATGGGACTAGCTCCTACAATGAGCAGTTCTTC
TRBJ1-1	TRBV18	-	many	CASSPPSLGTEAFF	TGTGCCAGCTCACCACCAAGTTTAGGCACTGAAGCTTTCTTT
TRBJ1-5	TRBV19	-	few	CASSIKSGATYSNQPQHF	TGTGCCAGTAGTATAAAGAGCGGGGCTACATATAGCAATCAGCCCCAGCATTTT
TRBJ2-1	TRBV7-6	TRBD2	many	CASSLPSGGDYNEQFF	TGTGCCAGCAGCTTACCTAGCGGGGGAGACTACAATGAGCAGTTCTTC
TRBJ1-5	TRBV19	-	many	CASSIWAGDQPQHF	TGTGCCAGTAGTATATGGGCAGGGGATCAGCCCCAGCATTTT
TRBJ2-7	TRBV6-1	TRBD1	many	CASRSPGQWYEQYF	TGTGCCAGCAGAAGCCCGGGACAGTGGTACGAGCAGTACTTC
TRBJ1-3	TRBV11-2	-	many	CASRVEGGSGNTIYF	TGTGCCAGCAGAGTGGAGGGGGGCTCTGGAAACACCATATATTTT
TRBJ2-1	TRBV27	-	many	CASSPNRNEQFF	TGTGCCAGCAGTCCAAACAGGAATGAGCAGTTCTTC
TRBJ2-5	TRBV5-1	-	many	CASSLAEGQETQYF	TGCGCCAGCAGCTTGGCCGAGGGCCAAGAGACCCAGTACTTC
TRBJ2-7	TRBV20-1	-	few	CRTGEAYEQYF	TGCAGAACCGGGGAAGCCTACGAGCAGTACTTC
TRBJ2-7	TRBV7-9	TRBD2	many	CASSRGGLTYEQYF	TGTGCCAGCAGCCGCGGGGGGCTAACCTACGAGCAGTACTTC
TRBJ2-5	TRBV7-2	-	many	CASLRMGWQETQYF	TGTGCCAGCTTAAGGATGGGGTGGCAAGAGACCCAGTACTTC
TRBJ2-2	TRBV11-2	-	-	CASSPYYDTGELFF	TGTGCCAGCAGCCCCTACTACGACACCGGGGAGCTGTTTTTT
TRBJ2-2	TRBV5-8	TRBD2	-	CASSLGLAGLNTGELFF	TGTGCCAGCAGCTTGGGACTAGCGGGACTAAATACCGGGGAGCTGTTTTTT
TRBJ2-5	TRBV2	-	-	CASSERGTPQETQYF	TGTGCCAGCAGTGAACGGGGGACGCCCCAAGAGACCCAGTACTTC
TRBJ2-1	TRBV27	-	-	CASSLSGKLISYNEQFF	TGTGCCAGCAGCCTTAGCGGAAAACTGATAAGCTACAATGAGCAGTTCTTC
TRBJ1-2	TRBV19	TRBD1	-	CASRILSLTGGPRYGYTF	TGTGCCAGTAGAATCTTGTCATTGACAGGGGGTCCTAGGTATGGCTACACCTTC
TRBJ2-5	TRBV25-1	-	many	CASSDPTSGRVGETQYF	TGTGCCAGCAGTGACCCGACTAGTGGAAGGGTTGGGGAGACCCAGTACTTC
TRBJ2-7	TRBV7-9	TRBD2	-	CASSPQFFLGGKPYEQYF	TGTGCCAGCAGCCCACAGTTTTTTCTGGGGGGGAAGCCCTACGAGCAGTACTTC
TRBJ1-1	TRBV11-2	-	-	CASSFGQIEAFF	TGTGCCAGCAGCTTTGGACAGATAGAAGCTTTCTTT
TRBJ2-7	TRBV20-1	TRBD1	many	CSASSLVGDRVTYEQYF	TGCAGTGCTAGCTCTCTCGTTGGGGACAGGGTGACCTACGAGCAGTACTTC
TRBJ2-1	TRBV4-1	TRBD2	few	CASSQERSGGFNEQFF	TGCGCCAGCAGCCAAGAGAGGAGCGGGGGGTTCAATGAGCAGTTCTTC
TRBJ1-5	TRBV19	TRBD1	-	CASSIKGTGGHRPQHF	TGTGCCAGTAGTATTAAAGGGACAGGGGGCCATCGGCCCCAGCATTTT
TRBJ2-5	TRBV29-1	TRBD2	many	CSAGGAVYQETQYF	TGCAGCGCGGGAGGAGCGGTGTACCAAGAGACCCAGTACTTC
TRBJ2-7	TRBV5-4	TRBD2	few	CASSISGDLYEQYF	TGTGCCAGCAGCATAAGCGGGGACCTCTACGAGCAGTACTTC
TRBJ2-7	TRBV5-1	TRBD2	many	CASSLETSEDEQYF	TGCGCCAGCAGCTTGGAGACTAGCGAGGACGAGCAGTACTTC